This T cell receptor beta chain came from a study of T cells in Graves' hyperthyroidism and ophthalmopathy. This clonotype is a singleton in its sample. The CDR3 is 14 amino acids. In germline, CDR1 is DFQATT, CDR2 SNEGSKA (reference sequence). V gave up 1 base and J gave up 2 bases, with 11 bases separating them. Amplified regions were TCR beta CDR3 sequences from RNA transcripts. Carried out on the TCR CDR3, a first-round RT-PCR used the HTBI primer set. One entry per CDR3 protein, called by TCRdb with MiXCR from the multiplex PCR reads. The profile shows fewer than 40,000 distinct CDR3 sequences, 52% of them singletons.

The clonotype was recovered from a man in his forties or fifties with Graves' ophthalmopathy. V and J are TRBV20-1 and TRBJ1-1; perhaps TRBD1 as D (6 bases). The sequenced sample consisted of blood. In nucleotides, the CDR3 is TGCAGTGCTAGAGGGGGAGGGGGAAACACTGAAGCTTTCTTT. Translated, it gives CSARGGGGNTEAFF.